The 30 T cell receptor beta chains presented below share a single source sample, sequenced in a study of neurological immune-mediated disorders. MiXCR, applied by TCRdb to the 5' RACE reads, yields one record per CDR3 protein. The table records approximately 60,000 distinct CDR3 sequences, 3% to 4.5% of them present only once. The sequenced sample was PBMCs. Receptor source: a woman aged 25 to 39 with multiple sclerosis.

This clonotype was observed many times. The V call is TRBV20-1, the J call TRBJ2-3; 10 bases align to TRBD2. CDR1 DFQATT and CDR2 SNEGSKA come from the germline V gene (reference sequence). CDR3 length: 15 residues. The junction had 5 bases not matched to a gene; V was cut back by 1 base and J by 4 bases. The CDR3 nucleotides are TGCAGTGCTAGAGGTAGCGGGAGGAGGGCAGATACGCAGTATTTT. It yields the protein CSARGSGRRADTQYF.

This clonotype was recorded at least ten times. The rearrangement uses TRBV5-1 and TRBJ1-2; perhaps TRBD1 as D (6 bases). V was clipped by 2 bases and J by 7 bases, with 21 bases between them. The CDR3 covers 16 residues. Germline-derived CDR1 and CDR2 are SGHRS and YFSETQ. The CDR3 protein is CASSLINRDPGSGYTF. The CDR3 nucleotides read TGCGCCAGCAGCTTAATTAACAGGGACCCGGGAAGTGGCTACACCTTC.

This clonotype appeared many times. The V gene is TRBV12-3 or TRBV12-4, the J gene TRBJ2-7; TRBD2 agrees at 11 bases. The V segment lost 3 bases and the J segment 12 bases; nucleotides outside the gene matches: 13. This CDR3 contains 15 residues. The CDR3 sequence is CASSLGLADRGGVYF. The CDR3 DNA reads as TGTGCCAGCAGTTTGGGACTAGCGGACCGAGGCGGAGTGTACTTC.

The sample holds a few counts of this clonotype. The chain is built from TRBV20-1 and TRBJ2-7; D remains unclear. The germline CDR1 and CDR2 sequences are DFQATT and SNEGSKA (reference sequence). The ends were cut back, 3 bases at V and 3 bases at J, with 9 bases in the middle. This CDR3 comprises 12 residues. CDR3 in amino acids: CSARGLNYEQYF. CDR3 bases: TGCAGTGCTAGGGGGTTGAACTACGAGCAGTACTTC.

With respect to this clonotype: A read error may be the cause here, since a much bigger clone is one base away. The chain has TRBV6-2 or TRBV6-3 and TRBJ1-2, with D unclear. V lost 6 bases to trimming and J lost 6 bases, with 14 bases between them. Germline lookup yields CDR1 MNHEY and CDR2 SVGEGT. The CDR3 spans 13 residues. The CDR3 reads CASSYKGSNGYTF. The CDR3 DNA reads TGTGCCAGCAGCTACAAGGGTTCAAATGGCTACACCTTC.

A remark on this clonotype: Sequence at one end of the junction differs from germline and may be a read error. The J gene is TRBJ1-5, the V gene TRBV28; tentative D call: TRBD1 (5 bases). This CDR3 has 16 amino acids. CDR1 MDHEN and CDR2 SYDVKM come from the germline V gene. The CDR3 here is CASSFRAGSGDQPQNF. CDR3 sequence (DNA): TGTGCCAGCAGTTTTCGGGCAGGGTCGGGGGATCAGCCCCAGAATTTT.

This clonotype appeared a few times. The chain carries TRBV3-1 and TRBJ2-3; tentatively, D is TRBD2 (6 bases). This CDR3 spans 17 amino acids. Trimming removed 0 bases at V and 6 bases at J, with 19 bases between. From germline, CDR1 is LGHDT and CDR2 YNNKEL (reference sequence). The CDR3 loop reads CASSQEAARGRGDTQYF. CDR3 in DNA: TGTGCCAGCAGCCAAGAAGCGGCTAGAGGGCGGGGTGATACGCAGTATTTT.

The table lists this clonotype with many counts. The chain carries TRBV5-1 and TRBJ2-2; D not resolved. V dropped 0 bases and J dropped 2 bases, with 8 bases sitting between them. This CDR3 comprises 15 residues. Germline assignment: CDR1 SGHRS and CDR2 YFSETQ. The DNA for the CDR3 is TGCGCCAGCAGCTTGGTCGTCAGCAACACCGGGGAGCTGTTTTTT. Amino acid sequence: CASSLVVSNTGELFF.

The chain employs TRBV15 and TRBJ1-1, with a weak D call TRBD1 (6 bases). Deletions cut 0 bases from V and 0 bases from J, with 8 bases between. This CDR3 has 15 residues. Germline-derived CDR1 and CDR2 are LNHNV and YYDKDF (reference sequence). The CDR3 region has the DNA TGTGCCACCAGCAGAGAGGACAGAATGAACACTGAAGCTTTCTTT. It translates to CATSREDRMNTEAFF.

This clonotype has ten or more counts. The chain employs TRBV7-2 and TRBJ2-3, with D possibly TRBD1 on 5 matching bases. Germline-derived CDR1 and CDR2 are SGHTA and FQGNSA. V was pared by 2 bases and J by 8 bases, with 17 bases between. The CDR3 is 15 amino acids. CDR3 region: CASSLSLGPSGTQYF. The CDR3 region has the DNA TGTGCCAGCAGCTTAAGTCTGGGGCCGTCGGGTACGCAGTATTTT.

At least ten counts were recorded for this clonotype. The chain is built from TRBV20-1 and TRBJ2-5, with TRBD1 matching 11 bases. Germline loops: CDR1 DFQATT, CDR2 SNEGSKA (reference sequence). V was clipped by 4 bases and J by 7 bases; unmatched bases: 8. This CDR3 has 14 residues. The CDR3 sequence is CSAKRTGGMGTQYF. Here the CDR3 DNA reads TGCAGTGCTAAGAGGACAGGGGGCATGGGGACCCAGTACTTC.

Concerning this clonotype itself: This sequence may be a read error, since a much larger clone differs from it by one base. The chain joins TRBV20-1 to TRBJ2-1; 10 nucleotides match TRBD2. The V gene end was trimmed by 5 bases and the J gene end by 10 bases; junction bases not matched to a gene: 11. The CDR3 contains 14 residues. Germline V gene data show CDR1 as DFQATT and CDR2 as SNEGSKA (reference sequence). CDR3 bases: TGCAGTGCTCATCTAGCGGGAGTGGACGAAGAGCAGTTCTTC. Residues: CSAHLAGVDEEQFF.

At least ten counts were recorded for this clonotype. The chain couples TRBV5-1 to TRBJ2-7; TRBD1 matches at 10 bases. With V trimmed by 0 bases and J by 7 bases, 7 bases remained unmatched. Germline lookup yields CDR1 SGHRS and CDR2 YFSETQ. The CDR3 has 15 amino acids. CDR3 residues: CASSLARQGASEQYF. The CDR3 nucleotides are TGCGCCAGCAGCTTGGCGCGACAGGGGGCAAGTGAGCAGTACTTC.

Ten or more counts support this clonotype. V usage is TRBV20-1 and J usage is TRBJ2-1, with D unclear. This CDR3 comprises 15 residues. Germline CDR1 DFQATT, CDR2 SNEGSKA (reference sequence). The germline V and J ends were trimmed by 1 base and 8 bases, with 18 bases remaining between them. The chain's CDR3 is CSARGGPLSPDEQFF. The CDR3 DNA is TGCAGTGCTAGAGGCGGCCCCCTCTCCCCCGATGAGCAGTTCTTC.

This clonotype was seen at least ten times. V usage is TRBV20-1 and J usage is TRBJ2-2; D is unclear. Germline CDR1 and CDR2: DFQATT and SNEGSKA (reference sequence). This CDR3 spans 11 amino acids. V lost 3 bases and J lost 6, with 5 bases in between. The CDR3 sequence is CSASAPGELFF. The CDR3 nucleotides are TGCAGTGCTAGTGCTCCCGGGGAGCTGTTTTTT.

This clonotype has ten or more counts. The chain recombines TRBV21-1 with TRBJ2-7. TRBV21-1 is assigned pseudogene status. This CDR3 spans 15 amino acids. The CDR3 region is CASSKSWTPWHEQYF. DNA for the CDR3: TGTGCCAGCAGCAAATCGTGGACCCCGTGGCACGAGCAGTACTTC.

This clonotype appeared many times. The chain has TRBV24-1 and TRBJ2-3, with D possibly TRBD2 on 6 matching bases. Germline V gives CDR1 KGHDR, CDR2 SFDVKD. This CDR3 has 16 residues. Trimming removed 3 bases at V and 3 bases at J, with 15 bases between. The chain's CDR3 is CATSDPLLGGTDTQYF. CDR3 DNA sequence: TGTGCCACCAGTGATCCGCTTTTGGGGGGAACAGATACGCAGTATTTT.

This clonotype was counted at least ten times. The J gene is TRBJ1-5, the V gene TRBV5-5; D not resolved. Trimming pared 0 bases from V and 0 bases from J, leaving 4 bases between. Germline CDR1 reads SGHKS; CDR2 reads YYEKEE (reference sequence). The CDR3 length is 14 residues. CDR3 residues: CASSLDPSNQPQHF. CDR3 nucleotides: TGTGCCAGCAGCTTGGACCCTAGCAATCAGCCCCAGCATTTT.

This clonotype was recorded many times. The chain has TRBV5-1 and TRBJ2-5; no reliable D call. This CDR3 comprises 14 residues. CDR1 and CDR2 (germline): SGHRS, YFSETQ. Trimming stripped 0 bases from V and 3 bases from J, with 9 bases between. CDR3 loop: CASSLALAEETQYF. CDR3 nucleotide sequence: TGCGCCAGCAGCTTGGCCTTGGCGGAAGAGACCCAGTACTTC. Full variable domain (rest looked up from reference TRBV5-1 and TRBJ2-5): KAGVTQTPRYLIKTRGQQVTLSCSPISGHRSVSWYQQTPGQGLQFLFEYFSETQRNKGNFPGRFSGRQFSNSRSEMNVSTLELGDSALYLCASSLALAEETQYFGPGTRLLVL.

This clonotype was seen many times. The V gene is TRBV5-1, the J gene TRBJ2-3; no clear D. The CDR3 runs to 13 residues. V lost 5 bases to trimming and J lost 0 bases, with 7 bases between them. Germline V lookup: CDR1 SGHRS, CDR2 YFSETQ. Here the CDR3 reads CASRNTSTDTQYF. The DNA for the CDR3 is TGCGCCAGCAGGAATACCAGCACAGATACGCAGTATTTT.

In this sample, this clonotype turned up a few times. Compared with germline, one end of the junction differs, possibly owing to a read error. The chain joins TRBV12-3 or TRBV12-4 to TRBJ1-5; the D is unclear. The CDR3 is made up of 14 amino acids. In DNA, the CDR3 is TGTGCCAGCAACTTAGAGGGCATAAATCAGCCCCAGAATTTT. It encodes CASNLEGINQPQNF.

This clonotype was seen at least ten times. V usage is TRBV4-1 and J usage is TRBJ1-6; unclear D gene. The germline CDR1 and CDR2 sequences are MGHRA and YSYEKL. The CDR3 spans 15 residues. V was trimmed by 1 base and J by 7 bases, leaving 11 bases between them. The CDR3 is CASSQATPRNSPLHF. The CDR3 bases are TGCGCCAGCAGCCAAGCGACCCCGCGAAATTCACCCCTCCACTTT.

This clonotype came up a few times. The junction shows a germline mismatch at one end, possibly a read error. The V gene is TRBV3-1, the J gene TRBJ2-7; maybe TRBD2 (6 bases). The CDR3 spans 10 residues. CDR1 LGHDT and CDR2 YNNKEL come from the germline V gene (reference sequence). DNA of the CDR3: TGTGCCAGCAGCCGGGAGGCTAGTGGCTTC. Translated: CASSREASGF.

As regards this clonotype: A much more abundant neighbour one base away suggests this may be a read error. The chain employs TRBV20-1 and TRBJ1-2; D gene unclear. The V gene lost 2 bases and the J gene lost 3 bases, with 7 bases spanning the gap. This CDR3 spans 12 amino acids. Germline CDR1 reads DFQATT; CDR2 reads SNEGSKA (reference sequence). CDR3 protein: CSARKGDYGYTF. The CDR3 DNA follows: TGCAGTGCTAGAAAGGGTGACTATGGCTACACCTTC.

This clonotype was counted ten times or more. The genes are TRBV20-1 and TRBJ2-5, with a weak D call TRBD1 (6 bases). This CDR3 has 12 amino acids. Trimming removed 7 bases from V and 1 base from J, with 10 bases in between. Germline-derived CDR1 and CDR2 are DFQATT and SNEGSKA (reference sequence). The CDR3 loop is CSGMDSQETQYF. In nucleotides, the CDR3 is TGCAGTGGAATGGACAGCCAAGAGACCCAGTACTTC.

This clonotype was seen at least ten times. The chain recombines TRBV18 with TRBJ2-5; D gene ambiguous. V lost 1 base, J lost 5 bases, and 11 bases lay in between. The germline V gene encodes CDR1 KGHSH and CDR2 LQKENI. The CDR3 covers 14 residues. The CDR3 loop reads CASSPLDTWETQYF. The DNA of the CDR3 is TGTGCCAGCTCACCACTTGACACCTGGGAGACCCAGTACTTC.

Only a few counts were recorded for this clonotype. This clone may be a read error of a much larger clone one base away. The J gene is TRBJ2-5, the V gene TRBV9, with 7 bases identical to TRBD2. CDR1 is SGDLS, CDR2 YYNGEE, per germline. With V trimmed by 0 bases and J by 11 bases, 10 bases remained unmatched. The CDR3 is 14 residues long. CDR3 region: CASSVEAGLREQYF. The CDR3 DNA reads TGTGCCAGCAGCGTAGAAGCGGGGCTAAGAGAGCAGTACTTC.

This clonotype was counted a few times. A much larger clone differs from this one at a single base, so this may be a read error. V and J are TRBV29-1 and TRBJ2-7, with a weak D call TRBD1 (6 bases). The germline V and J ends were trimmed by 4 bases and 7 bases, with 17 bases remaining between them. Germline CDR1 is SQVTM and CDR2 is ANQGSEA. The CDR3 is made up of 13 amino acids. The CDR3 is CSVADSLMKEQYF. CDR3 sequence (DNA): TGCAGCGTTGCGGACAGCCTTATGAAAGAGCAGTACTTC.

In this sample, this clonotype turned up a few times. The chain couples TRBV10-3 to TRBJ2-3; D unresolved. Trimming removed 3 bases from V and 3 bases from J, with 7 bases in between. Germline assignment: CDR1 ENHRY and CDR2 SYGVKD. The CDR3 has 13 amino acids. CDR3 loop: CAISDPATDTQYF. DNA of the CDR3: TGTGCCATCAGTGATCCAGCGACAGATACGCAGTATTTT.

The sample holds many counts of this clonotype. The chain carries TRBV9 and TRBJ2-7; 9 nucleotides align to TRBD1. The CDR3 loop spans 14 amino acids. Germline trimming cut 3 bases from V and 3 bases from J; bases unmatched to any gene: 4. Germline V CDR1 and CDR2: SGDLS, YYNGEE. The CDR3 loop is CASSAGTGNYEQYF. DNA for the CDR3: TGTGCCAGCAGCGCCGGGACAGGGAACTACGAGCAGTACTTC.